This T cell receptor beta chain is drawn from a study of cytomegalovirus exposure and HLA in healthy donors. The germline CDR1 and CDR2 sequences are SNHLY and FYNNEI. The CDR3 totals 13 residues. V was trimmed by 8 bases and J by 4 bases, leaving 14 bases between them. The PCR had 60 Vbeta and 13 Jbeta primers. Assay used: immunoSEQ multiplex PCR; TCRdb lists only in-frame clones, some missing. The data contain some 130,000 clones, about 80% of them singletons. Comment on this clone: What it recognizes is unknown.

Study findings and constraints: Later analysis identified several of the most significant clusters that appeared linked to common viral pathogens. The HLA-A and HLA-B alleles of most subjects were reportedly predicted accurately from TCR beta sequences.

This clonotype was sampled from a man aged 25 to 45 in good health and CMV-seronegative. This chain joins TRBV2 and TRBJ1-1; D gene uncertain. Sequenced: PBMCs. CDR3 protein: CASRPLYVTEAFF. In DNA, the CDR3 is TGTGCCAGCCGTCCGCTCTATGTCACTGAAGCTTTCTTT.